This T cell receptor beta chain was recovered during a study of T cell responses to AZD1222 COVID-19 vaccine. General observations from the study: White British people made up most donors, females outnumbered males, and clonal diversity was possibly underestimated. Baseline seropositives among AZD1222 recipients totaled only 5 to 7. Spike-specific TCR breadth rose after two AZD1222 doses, and depth rose as well.

The CDR3 runs 15 residues. The germline V gene has CDR1 MNHNS and CDR2 SASEGT. V lost 3 bases to trimming and J lost 2 bases, with 12 bases between them. Note on this clone: Its specificity is not known.

Clones were read by immunoSEQ multiplex PCR, and TCRdb kept only the in-frame ones, dropping some. The repertoire consists of around 140,000 clones, with 93% occurring once and the leading ten covering approximately 5%. Here the sequenced sample was peripheral blood, taken on day 0 of AZD1222 vaccination. The source of this sequence is an adult in good health. This chain links TRBV6-1 with TRBJ2-3; D call uncertain. The CDR3 loop reads CASSDLGLPTDTQYF. The DNA of the CDR3 is TGTGCCAGCAGTGATTTGGGCCTCCCCACAGATACGCAGTATTTT.